These 11 T cell receptor beta chains were all obtained from the same sample, sequenced in a study of blood T cell repertoires in COVID-19. TCRdb keeps only in-frame clones here, not all; method: immunoSEQ multiplex PCR. The data hold approximately 300,000 clones, with around nine tenths observed a single time. Sequenced: PBMCs or T cells enriched from blood (not recorded which). The origin of the receptors is a man aged 55 to 70 who had recovered from COVID-19.

Worth noting for this clone: Additional DNA sequences in this sample encode the identical CDR3. The chain is built from TRBV24-1 and TRBJ2-1, with TRBD2 identical over 8 bases. CDR1 is KGHDR and CDR2 is SFDVKD in the germline V gene. The J segment lost 0 bases and the V segment lost 4 bases, leaving 4 bases of the junction unmatched. The CDR3 covers 16 residues. The DNA of the CDR3 is TGTGCCACCAGTGACCGCGCGGGAGGCTCCTACAATGAGCAGTTCTTC. Translating it yields CATSDRAGGSYNEQFF.

This clone was seen just once. The chain carries TRBV28 and TRBJ1-6, with D unclear. Trimming removed 8 bases from V and 15 bases from J, with 14 bases in between. In germline, CDR1 is MDHEN, CDR2 SYDVKM. This CDR3 has 11 amino acids. CDR3 coding DNA: TGTGCCAGCGGAGCCTTTGGGAGCCTCCACTTT. Protein: CASGAFGSLHF.

V gene TRBV24-1 combines with J gene TRBJ2-1; D is uncertain. This CDR3 has 12 amino acids. Germline values: CDR1 KGHDR, CDR2 SFDVKD. V was trimmed by 3 bases and J by 10 bases, leaving 9 bases between them. This CDR3 reads CATSDRALEQFF. The DNA for the CDR3 is TGTGCCACCAGTGATAGAGCCCTCGAGCAGTTCTTC.

The rearrangement links TRBV6-2 or TRBV6-3 to TRBJ2-3; the match to TRBD1 covers 7 bases. With V trimmed by 4 bases and J by 5 bases, 9 bases remained unmatched. The CDR3 covers 15 residues. The germline CDR1 and CDR2 sequences are MNHEY and SVGEGT. CDR3 residues: CASSSVQGIGDTQYF. CDR3 bases: TGTGCCAGCAGTTCAGTACAGGGGATCGGAGATACGCAGTATTTT.

The rearrangement links TRBV6-5 to TRBJ1-3; D is unresolved. Germline V gives CDR1 MNHEY, CDR2 SVGAGI. The CDR3 is 16 amino acids. V lost 0 bases and J lost 3, with 12 bases in between. The CDR3 region is CASSYSSVAGGNTIYF. CDR3 bases: TGTGCCAGCAGTTACTCCAGTGTCGCAGGTGGAAACACCATATATTTT.

V and J are TRBV5-1 and TRBJ2-5; possibly TRBD1 for D (5 bases). This CDR3 contains 14 residues. The germline gives CDR1 SGHRS, CDR2 YFSETQ. With 4 bases removed from V and 5 bases from J, the gap between germline ends came to 15 bases. The CDR3 sequence: CASSTRTSGETQYF. The CDR3 DNA follows: TGCGCCAGCAGCACCCGGACGTCAGGGGAGACCCAGTACTTC.

The chain couples TRBV6-5 to TRBJ1-1; maybe TRBD1 (5 bases). The CDR3 is 14 residues long. Germline V gene lookup returns CDR1 MNHEY and CDR2 SVGAGI. Trimming left V 6 bases short and J 3 bases short, with 14 bases between. Here the CDR3 DNA reads TGTGCCAGCAGGCGGACACGGGGGGACACTGAAGCTTTCTTT. This gives the protein CASRRTRGDTEAFF.

This chain links TRBV15 with TRBJ2-7; a possible D gene is TRBD2 (5 bases). Trimming shortened V by 0 bases and J by 5 bases, and 11 bases separated the two germline ends. The CDR3 has 14 residues. Germline lookup yields CDR1 LNHNV and CDR2 YYDKDF (reference sequence). The CDR3 here is CATSRDFTGNEQYF. As DNA, the CDR3 is TGTGCCACCAGCAGAGATTTCACCGGGAACGAGCAGTACTTC.

This clone showed up just once. This rearrangement joins TRBV19 to TRBJ2-7; TRBD2 agrees at 8 bases. This CDR3 contains 15 residues. Looked up from germline, CDR1 is LNHDA and CDR2 is SQIVND (reference sequence). Germline trimming cut 3 bases from V and 6 bases from J; bases unmatched to any gene: 10. Written as DNA, the CDR3 is TGTGCCAGTAGTATGGTTACGGGAGGGCCGGCCGAGCAGTACTTC. It codes for CASSMVTGGPAEQYF.

The chain couples TRBV4-3 to TRBJ2-7, with D unresolved. CDR1 is LGHNA and CDR2 is YSLEER in the germline V gene. The V and J ends lost 0 bases and 6 bases respectively, with 9 bases between them. The CDR3 is 13 residues long. The CDR3 sequence: CASSQDSLGEQYF. In nucleotides, the CDR3 is TGCGCCAGCAGCCAAGATAGCCTCGGCGAGCAGTACTTC.

The gene calls are TRBV6-5 and TRBJ1-5, with D possibly being TRBD1 (5 bases). This CDR3 has 16 amino acids. CDR1 and CDR2 from the germline V gene are MNHEY and SVGAGI. Trimming left V 0 bases short and J 5 bases short, with 14 bases between. The CDR3 DNA follows: TGTGCCAGCAGTTACTCGGGCGGGGAAGGGGATCAGCCCCAGCATTTT. Translated: CASSYSGGEGDQPQHF.